One T cell receptor beta chain is described in this entry. Trimming took off 4 bases at V and 10 bases at J, with 13 bases between the two ends. This CDR3 contains 12 residues. The germline CDR1 and CDR2 sequences are SQVTM and ANQGSEA. This sample stems from a study of blood T cell repertoires in COVID-19. The wider study: Sites in the United States, Italy and Spain provided acute and convalescent COVID-19 samples.

TCRdb's copy holds only in-frame clones and misses some; the assay was immunoSEQ multiplex PCR. The sample comprises some 78,000 clones, approximately 90% of which are singletons, and about 30% rests with the top ten. The chain links TRBV29-1 to TRBJ1-4; D is unresolved. Sequenced: peripheral blood. The receptor's source is a man over 45 with active or convalescent COVID-19. The CDR3 region is CSVVEDGGKLFF. The CDR3, as DNA: TGCAGCGTTGTGGAGGACGGTGGAAAACTGTTTTTT.